A single sample gave rise to the 9 T cell receptor beta chains below, sequenced in a study of T cells in Graves' hyperthyroidism and ophthalmopathy. Amplification of TCR beta CDR3 regions used RNA as the template. A set of HTBI primers served as the primers for a first-round RT-PCR of the TCR CDR3. TCRdb itself ran the multiplex PCR reads through MiXCR, one entry per CDR3 protein. The sample has over 500,000 distinct CDR3 sequences, 40% to 50% seen once; the top ten hold about two fifths. The material sequenced was peripheral blood or thyroid tissue (not recorded which). These receptors all come from an adult woman with Graves' disease, either hyperthyroidism or ophthalmopathy (not recorded which).

CDR3 amino acids: CASSLKGRWSTEAFF. The CDR3 DNA is TGTGCCAGCAGTTTAAAAGGGAGGTGGAGCACTGAAGCTTTCTTT. The chain is built from TRBV28 and TRBJ1-1; D gene uncertain. Germline CDR1 reads MDHEN; CDR2 reads SYDVKM. The V gene lost 2 bases and the J gene lost 4 bases, with 14 bases spanning the gap. The CDR3 runs 15 residues.

The rearrangement links TRBV6-5 to TRBJ1-1; possible D gene TRBD1, 6 bases. With 3 bases removed from V and 1 base from J, the gap between germline ends came to 15 bases. Germline V gene data show CDR1 as MNHEY and CDR2 as SVGAGI. This CDR3 is built from 16 residues. For the CDR3, the DNA is TGTGCCAGCAGTTATCCCTCGGGACACTCGAACACTGAAGCTTTCTTT. Protein product: CASSYPSGHSNTEAFF.

This clonotype has a count of ten or more. This chain links TRBV7-2 with TRBJ2-5; 7 bases agree with TRBD2. CDR3 length: 14 amino acids. CDR1 SGHTA and CDR2 FQGNSA come from the germline V gene. With V trimmed by 3 bases and J by 1 base, 2 bases remained unmatched. The CDR3 loop is CASSFIAGQETQYF. The CDR3 DNA reads TGTGCCAGCAGCTTCATAGCGGGCCAAGAGACCCAGTACTTC.

The sample holds a few counts of this clonotype. The chain has TRBV12-3 or TRBV12-4 and TRBJ2-7; TRBD2 might be the D (5 bases). The CDR3 length is 15 residues. V lost 4 bases to trimming and J lost 0 bases, with 13 bases between them. In nucleotides, the CDR3 is TGTGCCAGCAGTTCCTCCGGGAAAAACTCCTACGAGCAGTACTTC. Its translation is CASSSSGKNSYEQYF.

This clonotype appeared many times. The V and J genes are TRBV9 and TRBJ1-5; D remains unclear. The V end lost 2 bases, the J end lost 3 bases, and 9 bases lay between the germline ends. Germline CDR1 reads SGDLS; CDR2 reads YYNGEE. The CDR3 sequence is 14 residues long. The CDR3 loop is CASSVEGNNQPQHF. The CDR3 coding sequence is TGTGCCAGCAGCGTTGAGGGAAACAATCAGCCCCAGCATTTT.

This chain connects TRBV10-3 to TRBJ1-1; D is possibly TRBD1 (5 bases). V was pared by 10 bases and J by 2 bases, with 14 bases between. CDR1 and CDR2 (germline): ENHRY, SYGVKD. This CDR3 spans 13 amino acids. Written as DNA, the CDR3 is TGTGCCACCGTGTCTCAGGGTAACACTGAAGCTTTCTTT. Amino acids: CATVSQGNTEAFF.

This chain joins TRBV10-2 and TRBJ2-7; 7 nucleotides agree with TRBD1. Per germline, CDR1 WSHSY and CDR2 SAAADI. This CDR3 spans 14 amino acids. V lost 6 bases, J lost 4 bases, and 9 bases stayed unmatched. CDR3: CASSQRDSEYEQYF. The CDR3 DNA is TGCGCCAGCAGCCAACGGGACAGCGAATACGAGCAGTACTTC.

At least ten counts were recorded for this clonotype. The V gene is TRBV9, the J gene TRBJ1-3; D remains unclear. Germline CDR1 and CDR2: SGDLS and YYNGEE. Trimming pared 0 bases from V and 0 bases from J, leaving 13 bases between. This CDR3 is built from 17 residues. CDR3 sequence: CASSVDGRSSSGNTIYF. CDR3 DNA: TGTGCCAGCAGCGTAGATGGCCGATCAAGCTCTGGAAACACCATATATTTT. Full variable domain (remainder filled in from reference TRBV9 and TRBJ1-3): DSGVTQTPKHLITATGQRVTLRCSPRSGDLSVYWYQQSLDQGLQFLIQYYNGEERAKGNILERFSAQQFPDLHSELNLSSLELGDSALYFCASSVDGRSSSGNTIYFGEGSWLTVV.

CDR3 amino acids: CASSLGQAVPLHF. The CDR3 DNA follows: TGTGCCAGCAGCCTGGGACAGGCGGTACCCCTCCACTTT. The chain recombines TRBV9 with TRBJ1-6; TRBD1 aligns across 8 bases. With V trimmed by 4 bases and J by 12 bases, 6 bases remained unmatched. The V gene's germline CDR1 is SGDLS and CDR2 YYNGEE. The CDR3 totals 13 residues.